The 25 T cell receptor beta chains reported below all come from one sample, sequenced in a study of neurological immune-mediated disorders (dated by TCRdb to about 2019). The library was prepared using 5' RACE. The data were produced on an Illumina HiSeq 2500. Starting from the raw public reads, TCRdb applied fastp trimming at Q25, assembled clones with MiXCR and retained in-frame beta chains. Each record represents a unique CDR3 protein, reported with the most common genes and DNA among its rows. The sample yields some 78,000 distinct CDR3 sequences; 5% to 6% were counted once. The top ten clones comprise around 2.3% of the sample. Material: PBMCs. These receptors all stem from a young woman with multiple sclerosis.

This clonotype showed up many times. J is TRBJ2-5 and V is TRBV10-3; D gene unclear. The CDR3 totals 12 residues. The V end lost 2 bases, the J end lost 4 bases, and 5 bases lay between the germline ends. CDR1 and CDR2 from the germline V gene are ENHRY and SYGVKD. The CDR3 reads CAISEKRETQYF. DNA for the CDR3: TGTGCCATCAGTGAGAAGAGAGAGACCCAGTACTTC.

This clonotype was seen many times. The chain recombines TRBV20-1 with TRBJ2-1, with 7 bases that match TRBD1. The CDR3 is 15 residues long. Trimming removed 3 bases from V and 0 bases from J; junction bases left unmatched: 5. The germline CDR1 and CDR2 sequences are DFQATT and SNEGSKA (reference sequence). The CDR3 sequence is CSARPYRGSYNEQFF. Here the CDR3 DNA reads TGCAGTGCTAGGCCCTACAGGGGCTCCTACAATGAGCAGTTCTTC.

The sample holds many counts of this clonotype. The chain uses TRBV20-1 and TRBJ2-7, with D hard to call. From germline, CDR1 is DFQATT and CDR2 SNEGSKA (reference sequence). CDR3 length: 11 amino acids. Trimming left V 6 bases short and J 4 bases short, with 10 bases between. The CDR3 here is CSAPDHYEQYV. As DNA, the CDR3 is TGCAGTGCCCCGGACCATTACGAGCAGTACGTC.

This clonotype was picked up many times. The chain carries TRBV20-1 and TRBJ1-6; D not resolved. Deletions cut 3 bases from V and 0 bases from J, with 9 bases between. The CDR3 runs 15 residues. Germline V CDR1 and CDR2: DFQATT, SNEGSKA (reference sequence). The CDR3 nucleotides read TGCAGTGCTAGGAACCCAAGCTCCTATAATTCACCCCTCCACTTT. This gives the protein CSARNPSSYNSPLHF.

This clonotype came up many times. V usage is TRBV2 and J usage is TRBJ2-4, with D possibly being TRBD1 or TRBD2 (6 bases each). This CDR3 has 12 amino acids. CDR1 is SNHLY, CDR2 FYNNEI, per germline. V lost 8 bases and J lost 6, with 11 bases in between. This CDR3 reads CASCGGGNIQYF. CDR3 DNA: TGTGCCAGCTGTGGAGGGGGAAACATTCAGTACTTC. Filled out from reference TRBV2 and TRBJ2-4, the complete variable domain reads EPEVTQTPSHQVTQMGQEVILRCVPISNHLYFYWYRQILGQKVEFLVSFYNNEISEKSEIFDDQFSVERPDGSNFTLKIRSTKLEDSAMYFCASCGGGNIQYFGAGTRLSVL.

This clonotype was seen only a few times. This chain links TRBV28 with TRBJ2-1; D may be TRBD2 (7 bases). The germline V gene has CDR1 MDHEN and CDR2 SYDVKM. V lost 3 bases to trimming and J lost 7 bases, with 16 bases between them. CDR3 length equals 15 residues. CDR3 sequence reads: CASSFPRGRGNEQFF. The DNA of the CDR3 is TGTGCCAGCAGTTTCCCCCGGGGGCGGGGGAATGAGCAGTTCTTC. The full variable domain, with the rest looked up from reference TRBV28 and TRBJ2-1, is DVKVTQSSRYLVKRTGEKVFLECVQDMDHENMFWYRQDPGLGLRLIYFSYDVKMKEKGDIPEGYSVSREKKERFSLILESASTNQTSMYLCASSFPRGRGNEQFFGPGTRLTVL.

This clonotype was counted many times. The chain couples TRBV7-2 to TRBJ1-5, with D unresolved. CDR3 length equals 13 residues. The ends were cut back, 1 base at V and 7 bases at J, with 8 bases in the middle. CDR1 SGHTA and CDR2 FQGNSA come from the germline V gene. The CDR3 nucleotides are TGTGCCAGCAGCTTAGGCCAAGGCCAGCCCCAGCATTTT. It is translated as CASSLGQGQPQHF.

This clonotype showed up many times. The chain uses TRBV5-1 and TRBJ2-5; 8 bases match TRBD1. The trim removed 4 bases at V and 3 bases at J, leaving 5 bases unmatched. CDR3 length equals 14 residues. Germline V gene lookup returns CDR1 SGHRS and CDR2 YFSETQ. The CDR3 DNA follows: TGCGCCAGCAGCCGGGGACAGGAGAAAGAGACCCAGTACTTC. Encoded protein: CASSRGQEKETQYF.

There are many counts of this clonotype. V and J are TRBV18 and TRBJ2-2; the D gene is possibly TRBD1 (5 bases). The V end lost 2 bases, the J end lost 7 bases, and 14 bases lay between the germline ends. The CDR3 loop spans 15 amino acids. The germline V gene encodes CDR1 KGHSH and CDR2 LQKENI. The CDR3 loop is CASSPMVQGGGELFF. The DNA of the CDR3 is TGTGCCAGCTCACCAATGGTCCAGGGCGGCGGGGAGCTGTTTTTT.

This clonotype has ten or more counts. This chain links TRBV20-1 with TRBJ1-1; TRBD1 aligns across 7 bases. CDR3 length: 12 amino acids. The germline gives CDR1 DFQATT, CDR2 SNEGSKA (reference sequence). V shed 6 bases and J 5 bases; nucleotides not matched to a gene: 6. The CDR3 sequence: CSASRQGTEAFF. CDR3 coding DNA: TGCAGTGCGTCGAGACAGGGTACTGAAGCTTTCTTT.

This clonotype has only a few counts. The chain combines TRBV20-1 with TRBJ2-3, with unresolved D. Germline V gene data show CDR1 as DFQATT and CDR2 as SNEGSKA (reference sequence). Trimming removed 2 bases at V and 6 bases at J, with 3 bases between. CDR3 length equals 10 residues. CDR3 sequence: CSARWDTQYF. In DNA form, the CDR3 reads TGCAGTGCTAGATGGGATACGCAGTATTTT.

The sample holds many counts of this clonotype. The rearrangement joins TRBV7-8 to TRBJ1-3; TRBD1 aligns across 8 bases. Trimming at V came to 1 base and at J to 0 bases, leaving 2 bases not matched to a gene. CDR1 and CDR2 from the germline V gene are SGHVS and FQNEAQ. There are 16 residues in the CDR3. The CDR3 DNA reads TGTGCCAGCAGCTTAGGTACAGGGGGCTCTGGAAACACCATATATTTT. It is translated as CASSLGTGGSGNTIYF.

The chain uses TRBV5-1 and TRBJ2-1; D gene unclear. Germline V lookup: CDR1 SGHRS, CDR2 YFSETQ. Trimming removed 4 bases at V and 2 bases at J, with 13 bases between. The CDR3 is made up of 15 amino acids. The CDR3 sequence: CASSRDQNAYNEQFF. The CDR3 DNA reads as TGCGCCAGCAGCAGAGACCAAAACGCCTACAATGAGCAGTTCTTC. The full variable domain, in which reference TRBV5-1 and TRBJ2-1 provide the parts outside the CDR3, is KAGVTQTPRYLIKTRGQQVTLSCSPISGHRSVSWYQQTPGQGLQFLFEYFSETQRNKGNFPGRFSGRQFSNSRSEMNVSTLELGDSALYLCASSRDQNAYNEQFFGPGTRLTVL.

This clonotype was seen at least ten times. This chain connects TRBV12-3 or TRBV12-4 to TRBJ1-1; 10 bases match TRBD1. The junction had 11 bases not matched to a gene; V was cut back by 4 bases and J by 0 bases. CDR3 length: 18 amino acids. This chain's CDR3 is CASSYPGQGPNMNTEAFF. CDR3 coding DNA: TGTGCCAGCAGTTATCCGGGACAGGGGCCCAACATGAACACTGAAGCTTTCTTT.

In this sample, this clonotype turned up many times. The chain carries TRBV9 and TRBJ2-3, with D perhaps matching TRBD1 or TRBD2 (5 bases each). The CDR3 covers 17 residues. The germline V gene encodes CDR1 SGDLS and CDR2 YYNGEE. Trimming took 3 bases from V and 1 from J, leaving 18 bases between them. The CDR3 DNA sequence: TGTGCCAGCAGCGCCCCGGGACGGGGATTTGGCACAGATACGCAGTATTTT. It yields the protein CASSAPGRGFGTDTQYF.

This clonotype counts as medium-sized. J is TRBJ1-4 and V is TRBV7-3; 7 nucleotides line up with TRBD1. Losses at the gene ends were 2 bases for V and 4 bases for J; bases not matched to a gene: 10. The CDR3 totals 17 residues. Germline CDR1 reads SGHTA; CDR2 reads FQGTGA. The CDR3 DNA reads TGTGCCAGCAGCTTACCGGGACAGATCCCCTGTAATGAAAAACTGTTTTTT. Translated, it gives CASSLPGQIPCNEKLFF.

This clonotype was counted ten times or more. Written as DNA, the CDR3 is TGTGCCATCACGACAGGGAGGACTGAAGCTTTCTTT. As protein: CAITTGRTEAFF. The genes are TRBV10-3 and TRBJ1-1; the match to TRBD1 covers 7 bases. The CDR3 spans 12 residues. V lost 7 bases, J lost 5 bases, and 4 bases stayed unmatched. Looked up from germline, CDR1 is ENHRY and CDR2 is SYGVKD.

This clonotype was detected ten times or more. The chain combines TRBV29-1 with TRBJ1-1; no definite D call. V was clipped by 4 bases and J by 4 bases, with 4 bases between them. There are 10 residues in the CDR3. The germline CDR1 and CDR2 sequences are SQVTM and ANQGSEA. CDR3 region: CSVATTEAFF. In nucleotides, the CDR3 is TGCAGCGTTGCAACCACTGAAGCTTTCTTT.

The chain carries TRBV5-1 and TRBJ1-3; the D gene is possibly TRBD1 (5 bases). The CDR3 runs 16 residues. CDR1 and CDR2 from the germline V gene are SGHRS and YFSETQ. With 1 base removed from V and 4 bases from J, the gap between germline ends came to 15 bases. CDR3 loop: CASSLSFQGRGNTIYF. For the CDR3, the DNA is TGCGCCAGCAGCTTGAGTTTCCAGGGAAGAGGAAACACCATATATTTT.

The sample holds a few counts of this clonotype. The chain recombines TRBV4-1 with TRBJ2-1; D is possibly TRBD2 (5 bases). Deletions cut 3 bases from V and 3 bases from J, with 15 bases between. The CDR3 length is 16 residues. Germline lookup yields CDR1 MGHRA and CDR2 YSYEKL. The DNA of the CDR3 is TGCGCCAGCAGCCACCCTTCCAGCGGACGCTACAATGAGCAGTTCTTC. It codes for CASSHPSSGRYNEQFF.

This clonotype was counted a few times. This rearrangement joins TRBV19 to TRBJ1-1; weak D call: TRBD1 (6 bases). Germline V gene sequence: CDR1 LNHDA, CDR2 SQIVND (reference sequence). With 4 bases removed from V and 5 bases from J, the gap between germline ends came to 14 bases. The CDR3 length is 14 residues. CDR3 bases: TGTGCCAGTAGTAAACAGGGAGGAGGAACTGAAGCTTTCTTT. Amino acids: CASSKQGGGTEAFF.

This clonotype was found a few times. CDR3 in amino acids: CASSFEGNQPQHF. Here the CDR3 DNA reads TGCGCCAGCAGCTTTGAGGGGAATCAGCCCCAGCATTTT. V usage is TRBV5-1 and J usage is TRBJ1-5; TRBD1 is a possible D gene (5 bases). This CDR3 is 13 amino acids long. Germline lookup yields CDR1 SGHRS and CDR2 YFSETQ. V shed 2 bases and J shed 4 bases, with 7 bases lying between them. Drawing the rest from reference TRBV5-1 and TRBJ1-5, the complete variable domain is KAGVTQTPRYLIKTRGQQVTLSCSPISGHRSVSWYQQTPGQGLQFLFEYFSETQRNKGNFPGRFSGRQFSNSRSEMNVSTLELGDSALYLCASSFEGNQPQHFGDGTRLSIL.

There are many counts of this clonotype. The CDR3 is CASSLAGDRTDTQYF. The CDR3 DNA is TGTGCCAGCAGCTTAGCTGGGGATAGGACAGATACGCAGTATTTT. This chain uses TRBV11-2 with TRBJ2-3; D unresolved. The CDR3 spans 15 residues. V gave up 1 base and J gave up 3 bases, with 11 bases separating them. The germline V gene has CDR1 SGHAT and CDR2 FQNNGV.

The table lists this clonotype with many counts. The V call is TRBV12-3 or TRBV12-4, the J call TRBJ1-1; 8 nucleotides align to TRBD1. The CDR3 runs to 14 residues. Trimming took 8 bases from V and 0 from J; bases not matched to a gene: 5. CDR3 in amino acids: CASGTGHMNTEAFF. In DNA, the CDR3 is TGTGCCAGCGGGACAGGACATATGAACACTGAAGCTTTCTTT.

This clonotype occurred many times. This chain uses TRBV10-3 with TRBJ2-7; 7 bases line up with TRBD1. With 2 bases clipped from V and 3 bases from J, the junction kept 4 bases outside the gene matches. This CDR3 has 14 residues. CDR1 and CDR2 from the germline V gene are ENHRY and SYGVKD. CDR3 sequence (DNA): TGTGCCATCAGTGAGCCGGGACAGAGCTACGAGCAGTACGTC. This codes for CAISEPGQSYEQYV.